The 19 T cell receptor beta chains below were found in one sample sequenced in a study of a mutant IDH1 vaccine in newly diagnosed glioma. Antigens of these TCRs are unknown. Time point indicated: week 11, during vaccination. Vaccination used 300 ug of mutant IDH1 20-mer peptide per dose, with topical imiquimod. The assay was immunoSEQ multiplex PCR, and TCRdb's table has in-frame clones only and misses some. The sample records around 130,000 clones, about 80% being singletons. The sequencing here drew on PBMCs, taken from a glioma patient whose treatment included an IDH1 peptide vaccine. The origin of the receptors is a man in his forties with glioma.

This clone was counted once. V and J are TRBV19 and TRBJ1-1; TRBD1 agrees at 7 bases. V was pared by 6 bases and J by 0 bases, with 4 bases of the junction left unmatched. The CDR3 covers 14 residues. CDR1 and CDR2 from the germline V gene are LNHDA and SQIVND (reference sequence). CDR3 sequence (DNA): TGTGCCAGTAGGAAGACAGGGATGAACACTGAAGCTTTCTTT. This translates into CASRKTGMNTEAFF.

There are a few counts of this clone. The rearrangement uses TRBV19 and TRBJ2-2; TRBD2 agrees at 7 bases. Trimming took 4 bases from V and 1 from J; bases not matched to a gene: 3. The CDR3 is made up of 15 amino acids. Germline V lookup: CDR1 LNHDA, CDR2 SQIVND (reference sequence). The CDR3 nucleotides read TGTGCCAGTAGTAGGCGCGGGGGGAACACCGGGGAGCTGTTTTTT. Protein sequence: CASSRRGGNTGELFF.

The V call is TRBV5-8, the J call TRBJ2-1; D gene unclear. In germline, CDR1 is SGHTS, CDR2 YDEGEE. The CDR3 is 11 amino acids. Trimming cost V 4 bases and J 3 bases, with 2 bases left between them. CDR3 sequence reads: CASSVYNEQFF. DNA for the CDR3: TGTGCCAGCAGCGTCTACAATGAGCAGTTCTTC. The entire variable domain, with the rest obtained from reference TRBV5-8 and TRBJ2-1, is as follows: EAGVTQSPTHLIKTRGQQATLRCSPISGHTSVYWYQQALGLGLQFLLWYDEGEERNRGNFPPRFSGRQFPNYSSELNVNALELEDSALYLCASSVYNEQFFGPGTRLTVL.

The chain combines TRBV20-1 with TRBJ2-7; maybe TRBD2 (5 bases). Germline V CDR1 and CDR2: DFQATT, SNEGSKA (reference sequence). CDR3 size: 9 residues. DNA of the CDR3: TGCACCGCGGGTAGGGAGCAGTACTTC. It specifies CTAGREQYF.

There are a few counts of this clone. In the same sample, other DNA sequences code for this CDR3. The chain is built from TRBV7-2 and TRBJ2-3, with a possible D match to TRBD1 (5 bases). V lost 0 bases and J lost 1, with 5 bases in between. This CDR3 is 14 amino acids long. CDR1 and CDR2 from the germline V gene are SGHTA and FQGNSA. CDR3 amino acids: CASSLAGGTDTQYF. CDR3 DNA: TGTGCCAGCAGCTTAGCAGGGGGCACAGATACGCAGTATTTT.

This clone turned up a few times. The chain combines TRBV6-1 with TRBJ1-1; TRBD1 matches at 12 bases. V lost 1 base, J lost 5 bases, and 5 bases stayed unmatched. Germline CDR1 is MNHNS and CDR2 is SASEGT. The CDR3 length is 16 residues. CDR3 in DNA: TGTGCCAGCAGTGAAGAGGGACAGGGGGCACGTACTGAAGCTTTCTTT. Protein product: CASSEEGQGARTEAFF.

This chain's CDR3 is CAISETTGYEQYF. The CDR3 DNA sequence: TGTGCCATCAGTGAGACTACAGGGTACGAGCAGTACTTC. The V gene is TRBV10-3, the J gene TRBJ2-7; tentative D call: TRBD1 (6 bases). Germline CDR1 ENHRY, CDR2 SYGVKD. This CDR3 is built from 13 residues. V was shortened by 2 bases and J by 4 bases, with 9 bases between the two germline ends.

The chain carries TRBV19 and TRBJ2-3; 7 bases are shared with TRBD1. CDR1 and CDR2 (germline): LNHDA, SQIVND (reference sequence). Germline trimming cut 3 bases from V and 4 bases from J; bases unmatched to any gene: 10. This CDR3 contains 16 residues. CDR3 amino acids: CASSIGSGQGADTQYF. The CDR3 region has the DNA TGTGCCAGTAGTATCGGATCAGGGCAGGGGGCAGATACGCAGTATTTT.

This chain joins TRBV6-6 and TRBJ2-3; no definite D call. CDR3 length equals 11 residues. From germline, CDR1 is MNHNY and CDR2 SVGAGI (reference sequence). V lost 6 bases and J lost 6, with 7 bases in between. CDR3 nucleotides: TGTGCCAGCAGCCCGATGGATACGCAGTATTTT. Its translation: CASSPMDTQYF.

This clone was counted a single time. The chain combines TRBV5-6 with TRBJ2-5; D remains unclear. Germline values: CDR1 SGHDT, CDR2 YYEEEE. Trimming took off 0 bases at V and 1 base at J, with 4 bases between the two ends. The CDR3 consists of 13 residues. The CDR3 bases are TGTGCCAGCAGCTTGGACTTCCAAGAGACCCAGTACTTC. Its translation: CASSLDFQETQYF.

The chain is built from TRBV2 and TRBJ2-5; no clear D. Trimming cost V 4 bases and J 5 bases, with 5 bases left between them. This CDR3 is built from 11 residues. The V gene's germline CDR1 is SNHLY and CDR2 FYNNEI. The CDR3 region has the DNA TGTGCCAGCAGTGTTGAGGAGACCCAGTACTTC. Protein: CASSVEETQYF.

The genes are TRBV6-5 and TRBJ1-1; D is unresolved. Germline assignment: CDR1 MNHEY and CDR2 SVGAGI. Trimming shortened V by 0 bases and J by 3 bases, and 5 bases separated the two germline ends. This CDR3 has 13 amino acids. The CDR3 DNA reads as TGTGCCAGCAGTTACTCAAAGGACACTGAAGCTTTCTTT. Its translation: CASSYSKDTEAFF.

V is TRBV7-3 and J is TRBJ2-7, with D possibly TRBD2 on 6 matching bases. Trimming removed 5 bases at V and 0 bases at J, with 23 bases between. CDR1 and CDR2 from the germline V gene are SGHTA and FQGTGA. The CDR3 is 18 residues long. The CDR3 coding sequence is TGTGCCAGCAGCGATCGGGGGAGCGGGCTTTCAAGCTCCTACGAGCAGTACTTC. Its protein is CASSDRGSGLSSSYEQYF.

This sequence joins TRBV7-2 and TRBJ1-2, with D tentatively TRBD1 (6 bases). Germline-derived CDR1 and CDR2 are SGHTA and FQGNSA. V lost 0 bases and J 5 bases, leaving 10 bases between the germline ends. The CDR3 totals 14 residues. The CDR3 reads CASSLAHQGYGYTF. In DNA, the CDR3 is TGTGCCAGCAGCTTAGCGCACCAGGGGTATGGCTACACCTTC.

The chain uses TRBV5-1 and TRBJ2-7, with D tentatively TRBD1 (5 bases). The CDR3 sequence is 16 residues long. V dropped 3 bases and J dropped 2 bases, with 18 bases sitting between them. Per germline, CDR1 SGHRS and CDR2 YFSETQ. The CDR3 loop reads CASSSRQSGPTYEQYF. Here the CDR3 DNA reads TGCGCCAGCAGCTCCAGACAGTCGGGCCCTACCTACGAGCAGTACTTC.

The table lists this clone with a few counts. V gene TRBV4-3 combines with J gene TRBJ1-5; weak D call: TRBD1 (5 bases). The V end was cut by 0 bases, the J end by 2 bases, with 8 bases between. This CDR3 has 15 amino acids. The germline gives CDR1 LGHNA, CDR2 YSLEER. CDR3 sequence: CASSQDGRGNQPQHF. The CDR3, as DNA: TGCGCCAGCAGCCAAGATGGCAGGGGCAATCAGCCCCAGCATTTT.

The chain carries TRBV11-2 and TRBJ1-2; a possible D gene is TRBD1 (5 bases). Germline assignment: CDR1 SGHAT and CDR2 FQNNGV. With 6 bases removed from V and 8 bases from J, the gap between germline ends came to 13 bases. CDR3 size: 12 residues. CDR3 residues: CASSFPGTGYTF. CDR3 in DNA: TGTGCCAGCAGTTTCCCCGGGACCGGCTACACCTTC.

This sequence joins TRBV11-2 and TRBJ2-7; D remains unclear. V was trimmed by 3 bases and J by 3 bases, leaving 12 bases between them. Germline CDR1 and CDR2: SGHAT and FQNNGV. The CDR3 consists of 14 residues. DNA of the CDR3: TGTGCCAGCAGCTTGGGGTCGTTGAACTACGAGCAGTACTTC. Protein: CASSLGSLNYEQYF.

Written as DNA, the CDR3 is TGCGCCAGCAGTGATCGCCAAGCGGGGGGTCAAGAGACCCAGTACTTC. The encoded protein is CASSDRQAGGQETQYF. This sequence joins TRBV10-1 and TRBJ2-5; 9 positions match TRBD2. Trimming at V came to 3 bases and at J to 2 bases, leaving 7 bases not matched to a gene. The CDR3 extends over 16 amino acids. Per the germline V gene, CDR1 is WNHNN and CDR2 is SYGVQD (reference sequence).